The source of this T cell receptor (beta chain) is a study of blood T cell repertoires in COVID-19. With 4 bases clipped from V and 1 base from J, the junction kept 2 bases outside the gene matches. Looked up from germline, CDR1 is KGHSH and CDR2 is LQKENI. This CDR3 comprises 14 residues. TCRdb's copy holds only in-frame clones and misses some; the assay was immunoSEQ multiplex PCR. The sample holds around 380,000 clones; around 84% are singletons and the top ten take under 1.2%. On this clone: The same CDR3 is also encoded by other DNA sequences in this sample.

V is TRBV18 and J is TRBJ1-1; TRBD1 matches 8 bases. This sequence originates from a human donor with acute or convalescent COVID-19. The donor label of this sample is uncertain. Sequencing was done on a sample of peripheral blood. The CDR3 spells CASSRQGSNTEAFF. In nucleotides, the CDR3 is TGTGCCAGCTCACGACAGGGGTCGAACACTGAAGCTTTCTTT.